This T cell receptor beta chain is drawn from a study of T cell responses to AZD1222 COVID-19 vaccine. The CDR3 is 14 residues long. In germline, CDR1 is MDHEN, CDR2 SYDVKM. Trimming took 5 bases from V and 5 from J; bases not matched to a gene: 6. Data came from immunoSEQ multiplex PCR; TCRdb stores just in-frame clones and leaves some out. Among about 130,000 clones listed, roughly 85% were seen once. The material sequenced was peripheral blood, taken on day 0 of AZD1222 vaccination. The chain is built from TRBV28 and TRBJ2-5, with 9 bases matching TRBD1. The sequence was obtained from an adult in good health. CDR3 in amino acids: CASSPRDRVETQYF. CDR3 coding DNA: TGTGCCAGCAGTCCCCGGGACAGGGTGGAGACCCAGTACTTC.